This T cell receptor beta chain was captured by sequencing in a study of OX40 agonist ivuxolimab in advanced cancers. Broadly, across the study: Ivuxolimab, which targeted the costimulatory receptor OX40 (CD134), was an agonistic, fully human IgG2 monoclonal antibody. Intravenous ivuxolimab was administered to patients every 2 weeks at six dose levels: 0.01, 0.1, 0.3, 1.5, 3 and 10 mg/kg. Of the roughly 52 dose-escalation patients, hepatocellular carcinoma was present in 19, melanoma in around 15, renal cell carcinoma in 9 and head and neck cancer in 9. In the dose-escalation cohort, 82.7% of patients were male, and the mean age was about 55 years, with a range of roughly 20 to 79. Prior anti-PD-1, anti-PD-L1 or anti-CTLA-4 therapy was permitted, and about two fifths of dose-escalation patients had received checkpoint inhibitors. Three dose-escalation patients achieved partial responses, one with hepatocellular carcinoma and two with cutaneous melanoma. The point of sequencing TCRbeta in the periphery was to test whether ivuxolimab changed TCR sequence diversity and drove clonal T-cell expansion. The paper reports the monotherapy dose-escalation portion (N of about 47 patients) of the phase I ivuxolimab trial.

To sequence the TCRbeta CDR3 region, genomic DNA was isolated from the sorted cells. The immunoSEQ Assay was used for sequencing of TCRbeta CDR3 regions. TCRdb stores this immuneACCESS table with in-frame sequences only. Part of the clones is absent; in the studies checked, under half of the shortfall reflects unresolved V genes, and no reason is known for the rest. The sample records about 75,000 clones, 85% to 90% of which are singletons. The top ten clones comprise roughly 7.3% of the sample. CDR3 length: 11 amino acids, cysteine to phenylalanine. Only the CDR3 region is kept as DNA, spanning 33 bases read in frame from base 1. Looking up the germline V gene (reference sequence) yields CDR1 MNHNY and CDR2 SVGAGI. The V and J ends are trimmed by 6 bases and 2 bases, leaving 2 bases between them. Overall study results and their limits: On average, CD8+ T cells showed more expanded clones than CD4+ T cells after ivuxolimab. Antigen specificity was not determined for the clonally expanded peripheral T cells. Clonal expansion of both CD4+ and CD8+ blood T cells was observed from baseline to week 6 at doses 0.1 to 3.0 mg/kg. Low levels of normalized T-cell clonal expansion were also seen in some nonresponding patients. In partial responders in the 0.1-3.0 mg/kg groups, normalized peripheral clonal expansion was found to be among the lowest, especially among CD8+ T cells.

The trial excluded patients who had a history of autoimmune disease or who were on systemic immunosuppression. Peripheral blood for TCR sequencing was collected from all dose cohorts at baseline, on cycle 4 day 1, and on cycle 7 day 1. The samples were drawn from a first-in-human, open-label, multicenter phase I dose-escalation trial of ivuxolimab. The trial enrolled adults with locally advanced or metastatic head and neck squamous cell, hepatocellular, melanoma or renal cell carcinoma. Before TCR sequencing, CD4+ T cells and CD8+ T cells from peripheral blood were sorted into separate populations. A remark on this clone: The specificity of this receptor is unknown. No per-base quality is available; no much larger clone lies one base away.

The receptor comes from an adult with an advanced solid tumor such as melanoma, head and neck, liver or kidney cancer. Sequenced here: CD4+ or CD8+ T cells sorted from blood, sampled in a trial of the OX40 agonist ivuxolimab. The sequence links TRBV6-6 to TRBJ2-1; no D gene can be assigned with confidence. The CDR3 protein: CASRTYNEQFF. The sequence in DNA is TGTGCCAGCAGGACCTACAATGAGCAGTTCTTC.